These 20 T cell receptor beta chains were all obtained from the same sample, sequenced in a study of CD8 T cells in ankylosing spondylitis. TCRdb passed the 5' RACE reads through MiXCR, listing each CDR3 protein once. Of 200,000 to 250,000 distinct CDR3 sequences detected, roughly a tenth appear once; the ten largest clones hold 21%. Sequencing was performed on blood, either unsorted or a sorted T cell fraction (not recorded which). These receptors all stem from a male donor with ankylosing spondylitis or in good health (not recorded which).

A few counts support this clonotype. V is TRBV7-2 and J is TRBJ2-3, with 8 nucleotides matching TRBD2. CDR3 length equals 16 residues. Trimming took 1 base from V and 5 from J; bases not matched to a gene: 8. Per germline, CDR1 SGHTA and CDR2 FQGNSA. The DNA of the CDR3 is TGTGCCAGCAGCTTAGTTTTAGCGGGGAGGGGAGATACGCAGTATTTT. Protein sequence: CASSLVLAGRGDTQYF. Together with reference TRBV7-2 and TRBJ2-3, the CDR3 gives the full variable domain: GAGVSQSPSNKVTEKGKDVELRCDPISGHTALYWYRQSLGQGLEFLIYFQGNSAPDKSGLPSDRFSAERTGGSVSTLTIQRTQQEDSAVYLCASSLVLAGRGDTQYFGPGTRLTVL.

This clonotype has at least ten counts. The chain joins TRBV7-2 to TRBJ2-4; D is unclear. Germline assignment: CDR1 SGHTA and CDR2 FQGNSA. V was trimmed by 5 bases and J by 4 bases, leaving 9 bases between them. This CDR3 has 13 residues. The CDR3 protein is CASSPGFKNIQYF. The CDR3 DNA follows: TGTGCCAGCAGCCCTGGATTTAAAAACATTCAGTACTTC.

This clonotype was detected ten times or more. CDR3 protein: CASSSGHANTGELFF. The CDR3 DNA is TGCGCCAGCAGCTCGGGACACGCGAACACCGGGGAGCTGTTTTTT. The chain has TRBV5-1 and TRBJ2-2; weak D call: TRBD1 (6 bases). Per germline, CDR1 SGHRS and CDR2 YFSETQ. The CDR3 is 15 residues long. V was pared by 3 bases and J by 0 bases, with 9 bases between. The whole variable domain, filled in from reference TRBV5-1 and TRBJ2-2, reads KAGVTQTPRYLIKTRGQQVTLSCSPISGHRSVSWYQQTPGQGLQFLFEYFSETQRNKGNFPGRFSGRQFSNSRSEMNVSTLELGDSALYLCASSSGHANTGELFFGEGSRLTVL.

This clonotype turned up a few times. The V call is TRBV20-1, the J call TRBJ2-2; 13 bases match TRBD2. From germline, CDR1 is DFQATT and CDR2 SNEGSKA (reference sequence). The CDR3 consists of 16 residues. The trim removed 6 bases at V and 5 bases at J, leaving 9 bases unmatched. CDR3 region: CSASTSGGPGTGELFF. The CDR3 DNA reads TGCAGTGCCTCGACTAGCGGGGGGCCGGGGACCGGGGAGCTGTTTTTT.

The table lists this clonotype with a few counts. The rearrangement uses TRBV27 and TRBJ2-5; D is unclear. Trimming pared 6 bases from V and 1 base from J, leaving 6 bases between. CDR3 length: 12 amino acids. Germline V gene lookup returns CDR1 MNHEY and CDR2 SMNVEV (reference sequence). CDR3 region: CASRIGQETQYF. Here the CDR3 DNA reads TGTGCCAGCAGGATTGGCCAAGAGACCCAGTACTTC.

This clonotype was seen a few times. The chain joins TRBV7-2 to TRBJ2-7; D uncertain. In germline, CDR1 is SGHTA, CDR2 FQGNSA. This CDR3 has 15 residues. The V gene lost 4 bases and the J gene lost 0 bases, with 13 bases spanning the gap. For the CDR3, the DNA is TGTGCCAGCAGCTCCGCTGGCAGACACTCCTACGAGCAGTACTTC. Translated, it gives CASSSAGRHSYEQYF.

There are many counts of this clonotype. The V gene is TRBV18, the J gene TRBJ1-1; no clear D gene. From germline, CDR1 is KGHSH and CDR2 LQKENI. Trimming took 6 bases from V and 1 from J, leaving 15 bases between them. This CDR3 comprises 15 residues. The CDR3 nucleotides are TGTGCCAGCTCCCCAGGACGGAGCTCGAACACTGAAGCTTTCTTT. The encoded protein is CASSPGRSSNTEAFF.

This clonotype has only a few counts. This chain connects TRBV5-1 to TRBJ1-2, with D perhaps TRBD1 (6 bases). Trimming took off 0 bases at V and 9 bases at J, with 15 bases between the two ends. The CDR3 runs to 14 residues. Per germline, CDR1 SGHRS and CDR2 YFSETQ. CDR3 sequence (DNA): TGCGCCAGCAGCTTGGAGGGACAAGACTCCAGCTACACCTTC. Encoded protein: CASSLEGQDSSYTF.

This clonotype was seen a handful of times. The CDR3 protein is CASSLDGGPQETQYF. The CDR3 region has the DNA TGTGCCAGCAGCCTGGACGGGGGGCCCCAAGAGACCCAGTACTTC. V and J are TRBV11-2 and TRBJ2-5; tentative D call: TRBD2 (7 bases). This CDR3 spans 15 amino acids. V lost 5 bases and J 1 base, leaving 14 bases between the germline ends. The germline V gene has CDR1 SGHAT and CDR2 FQNNGV.

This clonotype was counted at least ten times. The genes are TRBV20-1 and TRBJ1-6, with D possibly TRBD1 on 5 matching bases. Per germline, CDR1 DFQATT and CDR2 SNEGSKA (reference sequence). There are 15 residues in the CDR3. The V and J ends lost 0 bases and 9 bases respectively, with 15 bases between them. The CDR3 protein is CSARDGGPGRSPLHF. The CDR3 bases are TGCAGTGCTAGAGATGGCGGTCCAGGGCGTTCACCCCTCCACTTT.

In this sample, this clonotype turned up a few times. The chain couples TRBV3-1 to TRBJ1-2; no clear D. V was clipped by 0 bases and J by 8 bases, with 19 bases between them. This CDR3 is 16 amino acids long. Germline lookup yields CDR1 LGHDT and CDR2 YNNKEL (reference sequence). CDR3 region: CASSQDHRGGISGYTF. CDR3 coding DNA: TGTGCCAGCAGCCAAGATCATCGGGGTGGAATAAGCGGCTACACCTTC. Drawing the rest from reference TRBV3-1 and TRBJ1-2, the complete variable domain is DTAVSQTPKYLVTQMGNDKSIKCEQNLGHDTMYWYKQDSKKFLKIMFSYNNKELIINETVPNRFSPKSPDKAHLNLHINSLELGDSAVYFCASSQDHRGGISGYTFGSGTRLTVV.

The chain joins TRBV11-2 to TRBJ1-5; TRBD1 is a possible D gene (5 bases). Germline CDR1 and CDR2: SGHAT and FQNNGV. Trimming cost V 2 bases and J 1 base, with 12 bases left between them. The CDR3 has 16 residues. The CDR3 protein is CASSLSQDTSNQPQHF. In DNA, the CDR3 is TGTGCCAGCAGCTTAAGTCAGGACACCAGCAATCAGCCCCAGCATTTT.

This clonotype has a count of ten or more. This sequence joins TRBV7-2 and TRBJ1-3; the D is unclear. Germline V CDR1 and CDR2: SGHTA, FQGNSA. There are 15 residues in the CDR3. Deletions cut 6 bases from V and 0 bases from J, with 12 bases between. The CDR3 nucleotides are TGTGCCAGCAGGCAAACTGACGTCTCTGGAAACACCATATATTTT. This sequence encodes CASRQTDVSGNTIYF.

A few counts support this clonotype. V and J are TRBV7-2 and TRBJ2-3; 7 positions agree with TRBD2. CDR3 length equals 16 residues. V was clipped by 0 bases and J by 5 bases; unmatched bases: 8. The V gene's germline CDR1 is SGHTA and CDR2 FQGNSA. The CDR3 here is CASSLAPAGVGDTQYF. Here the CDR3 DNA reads TGTGCCAGCAGCTTAGCGCCGGCGGGGGTAGGAGATACGCAGTATTTT.

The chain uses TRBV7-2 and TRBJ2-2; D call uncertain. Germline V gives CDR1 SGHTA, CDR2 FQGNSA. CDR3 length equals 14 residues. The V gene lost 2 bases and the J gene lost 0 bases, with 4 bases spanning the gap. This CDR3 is CASSLTSNTGELFF. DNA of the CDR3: TGTGCCAGCAGCTTAACCTCGAACACCGGGGAGCTGTTTTTT.

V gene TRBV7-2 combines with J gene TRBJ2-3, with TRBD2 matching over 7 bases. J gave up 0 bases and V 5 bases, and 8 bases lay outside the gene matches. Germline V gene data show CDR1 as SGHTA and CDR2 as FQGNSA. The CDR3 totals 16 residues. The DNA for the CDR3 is TGTGCCAGCAGCCGAGACAGCGGGGAAAGCACAGATACGCAGTATTTT. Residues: CASSRDSGESTDTQYF. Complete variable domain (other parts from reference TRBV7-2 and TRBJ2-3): GAGVSQSPSNKVTEKGKDVELRCDPISGHTALYWYRQSLGQGLEFLIYFQGNSAPDKSGLPSDRFSAERTGGSVSTLTIQRTQQEDSAVYLCASSRDSGESTDTQYFGPGTRLTVL.

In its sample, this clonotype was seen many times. CDR3 region: CASTDGGGSNTEAFF. CDR3 DNA: TGTGCCAGCACCGACGGAGGGGGATCGAACACTGAAGCTTTCTTT. The chain couples TRBV6-1 to TRBJ1-1; a possible D gene is TRBD1 (6 bases). The germline CDR1 and CDR2 sequences are MNHNS and SASEGT. Trimming cost V 7 bases and J 1 base, with 16 bases left between them. The CDR3 runs to 15 residues.

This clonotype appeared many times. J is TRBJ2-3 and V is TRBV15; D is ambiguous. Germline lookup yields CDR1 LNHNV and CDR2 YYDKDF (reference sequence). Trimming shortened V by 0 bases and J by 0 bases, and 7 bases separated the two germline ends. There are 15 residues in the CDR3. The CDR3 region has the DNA TGTGCCACCAGCAGAGATTATGGCAGCACAGATACGCAGTATTTT. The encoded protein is CATSRDYGSTDTQYF.

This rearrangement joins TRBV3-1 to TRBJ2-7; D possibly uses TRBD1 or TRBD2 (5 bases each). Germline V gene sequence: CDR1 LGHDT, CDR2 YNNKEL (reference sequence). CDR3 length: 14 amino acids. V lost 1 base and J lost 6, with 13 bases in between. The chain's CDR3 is CASSQVPGASEQYF. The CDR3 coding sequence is TGTGCCAGCAGCCAAGTTCCCGGGGCGAGCGAGCAGTACTTC.

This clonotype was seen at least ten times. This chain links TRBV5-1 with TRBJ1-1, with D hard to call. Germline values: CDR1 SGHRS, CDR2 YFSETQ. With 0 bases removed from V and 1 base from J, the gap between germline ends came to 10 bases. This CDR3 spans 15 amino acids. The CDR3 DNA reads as TGCGCCAGCAGCTTGGCCGGCCAGTCGAACACTGAAGCTTTCTTT. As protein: CASSLAGQSNTEAFF.